The rows below give T cell receptor beta chains drawn from one sample of a study of control samples from healthy donors and cancer patients. TCRdb keeps only in-frame clones here, not all; method: immunoSEQ multiplex PCR. Among approximately 170,000 clones listed, about nine tenths were seen once. The sequenced material came from blood. Receptors were obtained from a woman aged 25 to 39 in good health. Both conserved end residues are part of each CDR3. The order of the fields is CDR3 protein, CDR3 DNA, clone size, V gene, J gene, D gene. D genes are given only for firm matches. Size tells how often a clone was seen (once, few, many) or the class of an expanded clone, and some rows leave it out.

CDR3: CASSLGTSGGFEQFF; DNA: TGTGCCAGCAGCTTGGGGACTAGCGGGGGGTTTGAGCAGTTCTTC; size: -; V: TRBV7-9; J: TRBJ2-1; D: TRBD2
CDR3: CASSYRYRPQETQYF; DNA: TGTGCCAGCAGTTACCGATACAGGCCTCAAGAGACCCAGTACTTC; size: -; V: TRBV6-2/TRBV6-3; J: TRBJ2-5; D: -
CDR3: CASDRVGTEAFF; DNA: TGTGCCAGCGATAGGGTTGGCACTGAAGCTTTCTTT; size: -; V: TRBV7-9; J: TRBJ1-1; D: -
CDR3: CASRAGTSGRYEQYF; DNA: TGTGCCAGCAGGGCCGGGACTAGCGGGAGGTACGAGCAGTACTTC; size: -; V: TRBV27; J: TRBJ2-7; D: TRBD2
CDR3: CASSLAGYTEAFF; DNA: TGTGCCAGCAGCTTAGCAGGGTACACTGAAGCTTTCTTT; size: -; V: TRBV7-9; J: TRBJ1-1; D: -
CDR3: CASSQGQPPNEKLFF; DNA: TGTGCCAGCAGTCAGGGACAGCCCCCTAATGAAAAACTGTTTTTT; size: -; V: TRBV27; J: TRBJ1-4; D: TRBD1
CDR3: CASSPRGSGNTIYF; DNA: TGTGCCAGCAGTCCCAGGGGTTCTGGAAACACCATATATTTT; size: -; V: TRBV27; J: TRBJ1-3; D: -
CDR3: CASSTGLYSNQPQHF; DNA: TGTGCCAGTAGTACTGGACTGTATAGCAATCAGCCCCAGCATTTT; size: once; V: TRBV19; J: TRBJ1-5; D: -
CDR3: CASSLGGLAGASQETQYF; DNA: TGTGCCAGCAGCTTAGGGGGACTAGCGGGGGCGTCCCAAGAGACCCAGTACTTC; size: once; V: TRBV7-2; J: TRBJ2-5; D: TRBD2
CDR3: CAVGGPGSSYEQYF; DNA: TGTGCCGTAGGGGGACCAGGGAGCTCCTACGAGCAGTACTTC; size: -; V: TRBV19; J: TRBJ2-7; D: -
CDR3: CASSPGQGKTGELFF; DNA: TGTGCCAGCAGCCCCGGACAGGGAAAGACCGGGGAGCTGTTTTTT; size: -; V: TRBV21-1; J: TRBJ2-2; D: -
CDR3: CASSLGSNTEAFF; DNA: TGTGCCAGCAGTTTAGGCAGTAACACTGAAGCTTTCTTT; size: -; V: TRBV12-3/TRBV12-4; J: TRBJ1-1; D: -
CDR3: CASGQVHGYTF; DNA: TGTGCCAGTGGACAGGTTCACGGCTACACCTTC; size: -; V: TRBV19; J: TRBJ1-2; D: TRBD1
CDR3: CASSPGLASEQYF; DNA: TGTGCCAGCAGTCCGGGACTAGCGAGTGAGCAGTACTTC; size: -; V: TRBV6-5; J: TRBJ2-7; D: TRBD2
CDR3: CAISDSGQGFSPLHF; DNA: TGTGCCATCAGTGACTCAGGTCAGGGTTTTTCACCCCTCCACTTT; size: -; V: TRBV10-3; J: TRBJ1-6; D: -
CDR3: CASSSTGENSPLHF; DNA: TGTGCCAGCAGTTCGACAGGGGAGAATTCACCCCTCCACTTT; size: once; V: TRBV6-2/TRBV6-3; J: TRBJ1-6; D: TRBD1
CDR3: CASRSFSGNTIYF; DNA: TGTGCCAGTAGGAGTTTCTCTGGAAACACCATATATTTT; size: -; V: TRBV19; J: TRBJ1-3; D: -
CDR3: CASSIQQGREQYF; DNA: TGTGCCAGCAGTATTCAACAGGGTCGCGAGCAGTACTTC; size: -; V: TRBV28; J: TRBJ2-7; D: -
CDR3: CASSYNEGGTEAFF; DNA: TGTGCCAGCAGTTACAATGAGGGAGGCACTGAAGCTTTCTTT; size: -; V: TRBV6-5; J: TRBJ1-1; D: -
CDR3: CASSYSPSGYTF; DNA: TGTGCCAGCAGTTACAGCCCATCTGGCTACACCTTC; size: -; V: TRBV6-2/TRBV6-3; J: TRBJ1-2; D: -
CDR3: CASSVRQGARETQYF; DNA: TGTGCCAGCAGTGTCCGACAGGGGGCCCGGGAGACCCAGTACTTC; size: once; V: TRBV2; J: TRBJ2-5; D: TRBD1
CDR3: CASSRERTAWNTEAFF; DNA: TGTGCCAGCAGTAGAGAAAGGACCGCTTGGAACACTGAAGCTTTCTTT; size: few; V: TRBV2; J: TRBJ1-1; D: -
CDR3: CSVEPGQGNYGYTF; DNA: TGCAGCGTTGAACCGGGACAGGGCAACTATGGCTACACCTTC; size: -; V: TRBV29-1; J: TRBJ1-2; D: TRBD1
CDR3: CASSIRGHYGYTF; DNA: TGTGCCAGTAGTATCCGGGGTCACTATGGCTACACCTTC; size: -; V: TRBV19; J: TRBJ1-2; D: -
CDR3: CASSNPDRGNQPQHF; DNA: TGTGCCAGTAGTAACCCCGACAGGGGAAATCAGCCCCAGCATTTT; size: -; V: TRBV19; J: TRBJ1-5; D: TRBD1
CDR3: CASTQGAGTEAFF; DNA: TGTGCCAGCACCCAGGGGGCAGGGACTGAAGCTTTCTTT; size: -; V: TRBV9; J: TRBJ1-1; D: TRBD1
CDR3: CASSPDSGGTEAFF; DNA: TGTGCCAGCAGTCCCGACAGCGGGGGGACTGAAGCTTTCTTT; size: -; V: TRBV28; J: TRBJ1-1; D: -
CDR3: CASSLARNTEAFF; DNA: TGTGCCAGCAGCTTAGCAAGGAACACTGAAGCTTTCTTT; size: -; V: TRBV7-2; J: TRBJ1-1; D: -
CDR3: CASSLTGLSVYGYTF; DNA: TGTGCCAGCAGCTTAACTGGGCTGTCTGTCTATGGCTACACCTTC; size: -; V: TRBV7-3; J: TRBJ1-2; D: -
CDR3: CASSESGTYEQYF; DNA: TGTGCCAGCAGTGAATCGGGGACCTACGAGCAGTACTTC; size: -; V: TRBV25-1; J: TRBJ2-7; D: -
CDR3: CASSEGPGANYGYTF; DNA: TGTGCCAGCAGCGAAGGGCCAGGGGCTAACTATGGCTACACCTTC; size: -; V: TRBV2; J: TRBJ1-2; D: -
CDR3: CASGLVGNTIYF; DNA: TGTGCTAGTGGTTTGGTAGGAAACACCATATATTTT; size: -; V: TRBV12-5; J: TRBJ1-3; D: -
CDR3: CASSPGTVGNSPLHF; DNA: TGTGCCAGCTCACCTGGGACAGTCGGGAATTCACCCCTCCACTTT; size: -; V: TRBV18; J: TRBJ1-6; D: TRBD1
CDR3: CAWSGGQGAEAFF; DNA: TGTGCCTGGTCGGGGGGACAGGGCGCTGAAGCTTTCTTT; size: -; V: TRBV30; J: TRBJ1-1; D: TRBD1
CDR3: CASSDRGPSYEQYF; DNA: TGTGCCAGCAGTGACAGGGGGCCCTCCTACGAGCAGTACTTC; size: -; V: TRBV2; J: TRBJ2-7; D: TRBD1
CDR3: CASSLGRNYGYTF; DNA: TGTGCCAGCAGCTTGGGCAGGAACTATGGCTACACCTTC; size: -; V: TRBV5-5; J: TRBJ1-2; D: -